This T cell receptor beta chain was observed in a study of blood T cells in healthy people across ages. CDR1 is LNHNV and CDR2 is YYDKDF in the germline V gene (reference sequence). V shed 1 base and J shed 5 bases, with 8 bases lying between them. The CDR3 contains 13 residues. Through a sample-barcoded 5' primer and a J-beta primer mix, a second PCR was run for roughly 7 to 11 cycles. TCRdb reanalysed the 5' RACE reads using MiXCR and keeps one entry per CDR3 protein. This sample yields about 680,000 distinct CDR3 sequences, of which around 45% are seen a single time; 30% to 35% belongs to the top ten.

The origin of this receptor is a woman aged 55-69 years in good health. V is TRBV15 and J is TRBJ2-5; D call uncertain. Sequenced: blood. The CDR3 reads CATSRADWETQYF. Here the CDR3 DNA reads TGTGCCACCAGCAGAGCTGACTGGGAGACCCAGTACTTC.